The next 27 T cell receptor beta chains were all read from a single sample in a study of Ad26.COV2.S vaccination and SARS-CoV-2 variants. TCRdb's copy holds only in-frame clones and misses some; the assay was immunoSEQ multiplex PCR. The table shows approximately 400,000 clones, with approximately 84% occurring only once. Treatment denoted: roughly 18 received Ad26.COV2.S at low or high dose, single or two shots; 5 received placebo; per-sample allocation not given. Sampling occurred on day 63 after the first vaccine or placebo injection. The specimen was peripheral blood, collected in a trial of Ad26.COV2.S vaccine versus placebo. The receptors come from a person aged 18-60 years who received the Ad26.COV2.S COVID-19 vaccine or a placebo.

The chain uses TRBV7-2 and TRBJ1-6; 7 nucleotides agree with TRBD1. The trim removed 5 bases at V and 0 bases at J, leaving 7 bases unmatched. The CDR3 contains 17 residues. Germline CDR1 is SGHTA and CDR2 is FQGNSA. Here the CDR3 reads CASSPATGSSYNSPLHF. CDR3 coding DNA: TGTGCCAGCAGCCCCGCGACAGGGAGCTCCTATAATTCACCCCTCCACTTT.

This chain joins TRBV6-6 and TRBJ1-1; no reliable D call. Germline V gives CDR1 MNHNY, CDR2 SVGAGI (reference sequence). The CDR3 runs 15 residues. The V gene lost 0 bases and the J gene lost 1 base, with 9 bases spanning the gap. This CDR3 is CASSYSLDGNTEAFF. The CDR3 nucleotides are TGTGCCAGCAGTTACTCCCTAGACGGGAACACTGAAGCTTTCTTT.

V and J are TRBV19 and TRBJ1-2, with a weak D call TRBD1 (5 bases). This CDR3 contains 18 residues. Trimming pared 3 bases from V and 0 bases from J, leaving 20 bases between. Germline V lookup: CDR1 LNHDA, CDR2 SQIVND (reference sequence). Here the CDR3 DNA reads TGTGCCAGTAGTATCCATCCAAGCGACAGCGACTCTAACTATGGCTACACCTTC. Its protein product is CASSIHPSDSDSNYGYTF.

This chain connects TRBV19 to TRBJ2-1, with 7 bases fitting TRBD2. Germline V gene sequence: CDR1 LNHDA, CDR2 SQIVND (reference sequence). The CDR3 sequence is 14 residues long. Trimming cost V 0 bases and J 10 bases; bases outside gene matches: 6. CDR3 DNA: TGTGCCAGTAGTATAGATTTTACGCGGGAGGAGCAGTTCTTC. Amino acid sequence: CASSIDFTREEQFF.

The chain combines TRBV5-4 with TRBJ2-5; D remains unclear. The CDR3 contains 13 residues. The germline CDR1 and CDR2 sequences are SGHNT and YYREEE (reference sequence). V lost 5 bases and J 5 bases, leaving 13 bases between the germline ends. CDR3 loop: CASSPGSPETQYF. CDR3 DNA sequence: TGTGCCAGCAGTCCCGGAAGTCCGGAGACCCAGTACTTC.

The genes are TRBV6-5 and TRBJ2-7; TRBD1 matches 9 bases. CDR1 and CDR2 (germline): MNHEY, SVGAGI. The CDR3 runs to 13 residues. With 5 bases clipped from V and 4 bases from J, the junction kept 3 bases outside the gene matches. Here the CDR3 reads CASSLDRGYEQYF. For the CDR3, the DNA is TGTGCCAGCAGTCTCGACAGGGGGTACGAGCAGTACTTC.

The J gene is TRBJ2-5, the V gene TRBV3-1 (or the pseudogene TRBV3-2), with 10 bases matching TRBD2. Germline-derived CDR1 and CDR2 are LGHDT and YNNKEL (reference sequence). The CDR3 covers 15 residues. V lost 4 bases and J lost 7; bases outside the gene matches: 9. CDR3 sequence (DNA): TGTGCCAGCAGCCCTCATAGCGGGAGGATCGGGACCCAGTACTTC. The encoded protein is CASSPHSGRIGTQYF.

The chain uses TRBV3-1 (or the pseudogene TRBV3-2) and TRBJ2-7; 7 bases are shared with TRBD1. The trim removed 4 bases at V and 2 bases at J, leaving 5 bases unmatched. The germline gives CDR1 LGHDT, CDR2 YNNKEL (reference sequence). The CDR3 runs to 14 residues. The CDR3 is CASSLARGTYEQYF. CDR3 nucleotides: TGTGCCAGCAGCCTGGCCAGGGGGACCTACGAGCAGTACTTC.

The chain is built from TRBV5-1 and TRBJ2-1, with 11 bases matching TRBD2. J lost 5 bases, V lost 0 bases, and 4 bases had no gene match. The CDR3 loop spans 16 amino acids. Germline CDR1 and CDR2: SGHRS and YFSETQ. The DNA for the CDR3 is TGCGCCAGCAGCTTGGACCTAGCGGGGGGCGACAATGAGCAGTTCTTC. This encodes CASSLDLAGGDNEQFF. The complete variable domain, with remaining parts taken from reference TRBV5-1 and TRBJ2-1, reads KAGVTQTPRYLIKTRGQQVTLSCSPISGHRSVSWYQQTPGQGLQFLFEYFSETQRNKGNFPGRFSGRQFSNSRSEMNVSTLELGDSALYLCASSLDLAGGDNEQFFGPGTRLTVL.

The V gene is TRBV19, the J gene TRBJ2-1; the D is unclear. Germline assignment: CDR1 LNHDA and CDR2 SQIVND (reference sequence). The CDR3 loop spans 13 amino acids. The ends were cut back, 2 bases at V and 7 bases at J, with 9 bases in the middle. CDR3 protein: CASSIWSDNEQFF. The CDR3 DNA sequence: TGTGCCAGTAGTATATGGAGTGATAATGAGCAGTTCTTC.

The chain is built from TRBV19 and TRBJ2-3; 9 nucleotides align to TRBD1. The CDR3 totals 17 residues. Germline V CDR1 and CDR2: LNHDA, SQIVND (reference sequence). The V segment lost 7 bases and the J segment 1 base; nucleotides outside the gene matches: 12. The CDR3 is CASKGTGSPWGTDTQYF. DNA of the CDR3: TGTGCCAGTAAGGGGACAGGGAGTCCTTGGGGCACAGATACGCAGTATTTT.

The chain has TRBV28 and TRBJ2-2, with D unresolved. CDR3 length: 15 residues. The V end was cut by 3 bases, the J end by 4 bases, with 12 bases between. Germline CDR1 is MDHEN and CDR2 is SYDVKM. The CDR3 loop is CASSFHPGRTGELFF. The DNA for the CDR3 is TGTGCCAGCAGTTTTCATCCAGGACGCACCGGGGAGCTGTTTTTT.

The rearrangement uses TRBV25-1 and TRBJ2-3; 12 nucleotides agree with TRBD2. Germline CDR1 MGHDK, CDR2 SYGVNS. There are 15 residues in the CDR3. The ends lost 6 bases at V and 2 bases at J; junction bases unmatched: 3. CDR3 in DNA: TGTGCCAGCAGGACTAGCGGGGGTTCCACAGATACGCAGTATTTT. This sequence encodes CASRTSGGSTDTQYF.

This clone was seen more than once but under ten times. In the same sample, other DNA sequences code for this CDR3. The chain joins TRBV9 to TRBJ1-6; no clear D. The CDR3 has 12 amino acids. V lost 0 bases to trimming and J lost 7 bases, with 2 bases between them. The germline CDR1 and CDR2 sequences are SGDLS and YYNGEE. The CDR3 is CASSVGNSPLHF. DNA of the CDR3: TGTGCCAGCAGCGTAGGCAATTCACCCCTCCACTTT. The full variable domain, completed using reference TRBV9 and TRBJ1-6, is DSGVTQTPKHLITATGQRVTLRCSPRSGDLSVYWYQQSLDQGLQFLIQYYNGEERAKGNILERFSAQQFPDLHSELNLSSLELGDSALYFCASSVGNSPLHFGNGTRLTVT.

This clone has just a few counts. The CDR3 reads CASSALDRVGAGELFF. DNA for the CDR3: TGCGCCAGCAGCGCTCTTGACAGGGTCGGGGCCGGGGAGCTGTTTTTT. This chain joins TRBV5-1 and TRBJ2-2; 7 bases agree with TRBD1. Germline CDR1 and CDR2: SGHRS and YFSETQ. The V gene end was trimmed by 4 bases and the J gene end by 6 bases; junction bases not matched to a gene: 12. The CDR3 runs 16 residues.

Note on this clone: Other DNA sequences in this specimen translate into the identical CDR3. The CDR3 loop is CASSYGTGGYEQYF. DNA of the CDR3: TGCGCCAGCAGTTACGGGACAGGGGGCTACGAGCAGTACTTC. The rearrangement uses TRBV5-1 and TRBJ2-7; 11 bases agree with TRBD1. The CDR3 extends over 14 amino acids. V gave up 5 bases and J gave up 3 bases; unmatched junction bases: 4. CDR1 and CDR2 from the germline V gene are SGHRS and YFSETQ. Full variable domain (rest looked up from reference TRBV5-1 and TRBJ2-7): KAGVTQTPRYLIKTRGQQVTLSCSPISGHRSVSWYQQTPGQGLQFLFEYFSETQRNKGNFPGRFSGRQFSNSRSEMNVSTLELGDSALYLCASSYGTGGYEQYFGPGTRLTVT.

This chain connects TRBV5-4 to TRBJ1-5; 9 nucleotides line up with TRBD1. Trimming cost V 4 bases and J 4 bases; bases outside gene matches: 12. The V gene's germline CDR1 is SGHNT and CDR2 YYREEE (reference sequence). The CDR3 is 17 residues long. The CDR3 DNA follows: TGTGCCAGCAGCCTCTGGACAGGGGATTTGGAAAATCAGCCCCAGCATTTT. Its translation: CASSLWTGDLENQPQHF.

The CDR3 is CATKDFVNYGYTF. The CDR3 nucleotides are TGTGCCACCAAGGACTTTGTGAACTATGGCTACACCTTC. This chain joins TRBV28 and TRBJ1-2; D is unclear. The CDR3 is 13 residues long. Germline CDR1 is MDHEN and CDR2 is SYDVKM. Trimming shortened V by 10 bases and J by 2 bases, and 14 bases separated the two germline ends.

The CDR3 DNA reads TGTGCCAGCAGCGGATGGGGGGTCTTGTACACTGAAGCTTTCTTT. Protein sequence: CASSGWGVLYTEAFF. The J gene is TRBJ1-1, the V gene TRBV6-2 or TRBV6-3; a possible D gene is TRBD1 (5 bases). The CDR3 spans 15 residues. The V end lost 6 bases, the J end lost 3 bases, and 17 bases lay between the germline ends. CDR1 and CDR2 (germline): MNHEY, SVGEGT.

The J gene is TRBJ2-7, the V gene TRBV18; D remains unclear. The V and J ends lost 2 bases and 5 bases respectively, with 4 bases between them. The germline CDR1 and CDR2 sequences are KGHSH and LQKENI. This CDR3 comprises 11 residues. The chain's CDR3 is CASSPADEQYF. The CDR3, as DNA: TGTGCCAGCTCACCAGCAGACGAGCAGTACTTC.

This clone was counted once. V is TRBV6-5 and J is TRBJ2-7; D tentatively reads TRBD1 or TRBD2 (6 bases each). This CDR3 has 15 residues. From germline, CDR1 is MNHEY and CDR2 SVGAGI. Between the trimmed V and J ends, which lost 6 bases and 9 bases, there was a span of 24 bases. CDR3 in amino acids: CASRTRGTMSGGQYF. Here the CDR3 DNA reads TGTGCCAGCAGAACCCGGGGGACAATGTCTGGCGGGCAGTACTTC.

The rearrangement joins TRBV6-5 to TRBJ2-3; D might be TRBD2 (6 bases). The CDR3 runs to 12 residues. The V gene lost 6 bases and the J gene lost 4 bases, with 8 bases spanning the gap. The germline V gene has CDR1 MNHEY and CDR2 SVGAGI. The CDR3 reads CASRGTSDTQYF. CDR3 nucleotides: TGTGCCAGCAGGGGGACTTCAGATACGCAGTATTTT.

CDR3 loop: CASSQGFRGRTEAFF. The DNA of the CDR3 is TGCGCCAGCAGCCAAGGTTTCAGGGGTCGGACTGAAGCTTTCTTT. This sequence joins TRBV4-3 and TRBJ1-1, with D possibly matching TRBD1 (6 bases). This CDR3 is 15 amino acids long. Trimming took 1 base from V and 5 from J, leaving 14 bases between them. Germline V CDR1 and CDR2: LGHNA, YSLEER.

In DNA form, the CDR3 reads TGTGCCTGGAGCCGGGACAGCGTGAACACTGAAGCTTTCTTT. The encoded protein is CAWSRDSVNTEAFF. The gene calls are TRBV30 and TRBJ1-1; 7 positions match TRBD1. Germline V lookup: CDR1 GTSNPN, CDR2 SVGIG (reference sequence). The trim removed 3 bases at V and 0 bases at J, leaving 4 bases unmatched. This CDR3 has 14 residues. The full variable domain, completed using reference TRBV30 and TRBJ1-1, is SQTIHQWPATLVQPVGSPLSLECTVEGTSNPNLYWYRQAAGRGLQLLFYSVGIGQISSEVPQNLSASRPQDRQFILSSKKLLLSDSGFYLCAWSRDSVNTEAFFGQGTRLTVV.

V usage is TRBV18 and J usage is TRBJ1-1; D might be TRBD1 (5 bases). Germline values: CDR1 KGHSH, CDR2 LQKENI. V was shortened by 0 bases and J by 3 bases, with 8 bases between the two germline ends. CDR3 length: 14 residues. This CDR3 is CASSPPGTYTEAFF. CDR3 sequence (DNA): TGTGCCAGCTCACCACCAGGGACCTACACTGAAGCTTTCTTT.

J is TRBJ2-1 and V is TRBV6-7; D ambiguous. TRBV6-7 is designated an ORF whose function remains uncertain. The CDR3 runs to 14 residues. V was trimmed by 0 bases and J by 5 bases, leaving 8 bases between them. Written as DNA, the CDR3 is TGTGCCAGCAGTTACTCAGAGGATGACAATGAGCAGTTCTTC. Protein product: CASSYSEDDNEQFF.

The chain couples TRBV18 to TRBJ1-2; 7 nucleotides match TRBD1. The CDR3 consists of 13 residues. Germline CDR1 reads KGHSH; CDR2 reads LQKENI. With 1 base clipped from V and 6 bases from J, the junction kept 2 bases outside the gene matches. CDR3 sequence (DNA): TGTGCCAGCTCACCACTGGGGACAGATGGCTACACCTTC. Protein product: CASSPLGTDGYTF. Based on the CDR3 plus reference TRBV18 and TRBJ1-2, the full variable domain is NAGVMQNPRHLVRRRGQEARLRCSPMKGHSHVYWYRQLPEEGLKFMVYLQKENIIDESGMPKERFSAEFPKEGPSILRIQQVVRGDSAAYFCASSPLGTDGYTFGSGTRLTVV.